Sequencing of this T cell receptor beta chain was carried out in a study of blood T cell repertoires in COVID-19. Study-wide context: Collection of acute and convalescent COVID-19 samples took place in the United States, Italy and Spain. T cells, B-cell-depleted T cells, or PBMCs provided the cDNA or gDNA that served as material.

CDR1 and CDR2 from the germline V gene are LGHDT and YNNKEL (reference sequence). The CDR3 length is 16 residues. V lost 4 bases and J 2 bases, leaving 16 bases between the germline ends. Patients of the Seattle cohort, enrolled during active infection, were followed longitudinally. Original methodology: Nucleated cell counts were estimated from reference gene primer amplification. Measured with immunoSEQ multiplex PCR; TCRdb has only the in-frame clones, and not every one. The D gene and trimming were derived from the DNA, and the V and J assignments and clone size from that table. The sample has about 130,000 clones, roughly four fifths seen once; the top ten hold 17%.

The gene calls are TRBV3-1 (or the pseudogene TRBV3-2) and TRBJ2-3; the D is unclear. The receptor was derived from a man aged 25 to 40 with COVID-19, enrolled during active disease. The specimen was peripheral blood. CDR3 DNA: TGTGCCAGCAGCCGAGGATTGAGTGTGTTCACAGATACGCAGTATTTT. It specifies CASSRGLSVFTDTQYF.